This T cell receptor (beta chain) stems from a study of CD8 T cells in Susac syndrome. Trimming cost V 3 bases and J 5 bases, with 7 bases left between them. CDR3 length: 12 amino acids. RNA in amounts of roughly 0.5 to 1 ug was reverse transcribed with random hexamers. It was immunoSEQ multiplex PCR that amplified TCR beta CDR3 across 54 Vbeta and 13 Jbeta. Via MiXCR, TCRdb re-called the immunoSEQ multiplex PCR reads, giving one row per CDR3 protein. The repertoire consists of more than 70,000 distinct CDR3 sequences, with 90% to 95% occurring once and the leading ten covering 0.5% to 0.6%. The chain links TRBV12-3 or TRBV12-4 to TRBJ1-1; D call uncertain. The receptor was derived from a human donor with multiple sclerosis. The specimen sequenced was CD8+ T cells from PBMCs. CDR3: CASSFTGTEAFF. In DNA form, the CDR3 reads TGTGCCAGCAGTTTTACGGGAACTGAAGCTTTCTTT.